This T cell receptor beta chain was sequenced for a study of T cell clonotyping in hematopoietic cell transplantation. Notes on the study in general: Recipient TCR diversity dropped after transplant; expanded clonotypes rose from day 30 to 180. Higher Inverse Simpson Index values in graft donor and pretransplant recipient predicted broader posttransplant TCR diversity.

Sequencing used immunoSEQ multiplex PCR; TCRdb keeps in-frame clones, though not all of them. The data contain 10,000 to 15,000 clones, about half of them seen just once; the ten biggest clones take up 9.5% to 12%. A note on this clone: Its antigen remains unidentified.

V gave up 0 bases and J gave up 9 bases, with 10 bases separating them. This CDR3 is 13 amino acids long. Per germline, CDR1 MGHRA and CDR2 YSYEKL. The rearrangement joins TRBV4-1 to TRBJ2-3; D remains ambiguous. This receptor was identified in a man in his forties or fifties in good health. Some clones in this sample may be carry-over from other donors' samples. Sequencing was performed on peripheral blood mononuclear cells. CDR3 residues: CASSQDGKGTQYF. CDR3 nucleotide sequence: TGCGCCAGCAGCCAAGATGGTAAAGGCACGCAGTATTTT.